This paragraph reports one T cell receptor (beta chain). Data came from immunoSEQ multiplex PCR; TCRdb stores just in-frame clones and leaves some out. The sample consists of around 110,000 clones, 85% to 90% of them appearing once. The sample comes from a study of control samples from healthy donors and cancer patients. This CDR3 has 15 amino acids. Trimming cost V 6 bases and J 3 bases, with 18 bases left between them. CDR1 SGHKS and CDR2 YYEKEE come from the germline V gene (reference sequence). The specimen sequenced was PBMCs. This sequence originates from a woman aged 45-65 years with colorectal cancer. This chain links TRBV5-5 with TRBJ1-1; D is perhaps TRBD1 (5 bases). The CDR3 loop reads CASTQRQGGYTEAFF. The CDR3 bases are TGTGCCAGCACCCAACGGCAGGGAGGGTACACTGAAGCTTTCTTT. Full variable domain (remainder filled in from reference TRBV5-5 and TRBJ1-1): DAGVTQSPTHLIKTRGQQVTLRCSPISGHKSVSWYQQVLGQGPQFIFQYYEKEERGRGNFPDRFSARQFPNYSSELNVNALLLGDSALYLCASTQRQGGYTEAFFGQGTRLTVV.